The source of this T cell receptor (beta chain) is a study of Graves' ophthalmopathy and Graves' hyperthyroidism listed by TCRdb under 2018. About the investigation overall: A patient counted as having stable hyperthyroidism if there was no progression to ophthalmopathy within 18 months of follow-up. The study used signatures of the TCR beta repertoire to tell Graves' ophthalmopathy apart from Graves' hyperthyroidism and to predict which patients would progress to ophthalmopathy. The independent validation cohort included about 19 hyperthyroidism patients plus 17 patients who later progressed from hyperthyroidism to ophthalmopathy. To explore V-J signatures that distinguish ophthalmopathy from hyperthyroidism, a discovery set of about 99 patients was enrolled, made up of under 50 with ophthalmopathy and 55 to 65 with stable hyperthyroidism. In total, some 130 blood samples were TCR-sequenced: approximately 42 ophthalmopathy, under 85 hyperthyroidism and roughly 17 hyperthyroidism-to-ophthalmopathy patients. In more than 5 hyperthyroidism patients, the T-cell repertoire of thyroid tissue was compared with the T-cell repertoire of blood. Once sampling was done, hyperthyroidism patients were given methimazole at a starting dose of 30 mg daily, while ophthalmopathy patients were given high-dose intravenous methylprednisolone. The investigation overall reported the following: Sample size was not predetermined statistically, and investigators were not blinded to group allocation. In validation, the model predicted ophthalmopathy progression with about 64% sensitivity and roughly 72% specificity; some 13 predicted patients were CT-confirmed with GO in a median of 6.5 months. Ophthalmopathy was separated from stable hyperthyroidism by the 13-signature model with more than 85% sensitivity and around 81% specificity in cross-validation and with 80%/75% in the test set. Most expanded thyroid clonotypes with a frequency above 0.001 also appeared in blood, which suggests that blood repertoires may reflect the immune response in the thyroid.

On this clonotype itself: The antigen it binds to is not known. No base quality values were provided; no much bigger clone lies one nucleotide off.

The hyperthyroidism patients were 18 to 65 years old and newly diagnosed, with a disease duration of less than 2 months. Patients with other autoimmune diseases, uncontrolled infections, pregnancy or lactation were excluded. Clinical symptoms, serum thyroxine, TRAb, thyroid ultrasound and orbital computed tomography were used for diagnosis. Total RNA was extracted with Trizol reagent and quality-checked on an Agilent 2100 Bioanalyzer. For repertoire sequencing, TCR beta CDR3 regions were amplified from RNA transcripts. HTBI primers and the Qiagen OneStep RT-PCR kit were used in a first-round RT-PCR, which was followed by a second-round multiplex PCR, size selection and purification. Sequencing of the libraries was carried out on an Illumina HiSeq2000 in paired-end mode with 100 bp reads. In the original analysis: SOAPnuke was used for read processing, and reads with adapters, uncalled bases, a mean Phred below 15, or no exact constant-primer or identifier match were discarded. COPE v1.2.5 was used to merge the high-quality paired reads. Clonotypes were defined as unique nucleotide sequences and were aligned to IMGT TRB V, D and J references using MiTCR v1.1. Only V-J combinations with frequency above 0.0001 were analysed, covering over 99% of repertoires. For each V-J combination, a TCR clonal expansion and chaos score was defined as the ratio of F50 clonal expansion to chaos observed in the TCRdist matrix. Welch's t-statistics and random forest were used to narrow the features down to around twelve V-J combinations, which were then fed into a naive Bayes classifier. Thyroid-blood repertoire similarity was quantified with the Morisita-Horn index. Through fastp at Q25 and MiXCR, TCRdb rebuilt clones from the public reads, retaining in-frame beta chains. Records with the same CDR3 protein are collapsed into one entry carrying the most frequent genes and DNA. The V and J calls reflect TCRdb's pipeline rather than the authors' work. The sample table shows over a million distinct CDR3 sequences, and about 35% are seen once. Around 10% of the sample is held by the ten biggest clonotypes.

Taken from the germline V gene (reference sequence), the CDR1 and CDR2 loops are DFQATT and SNEGSKA. Trimmed from V: 8 bases; trimmed from J: 0 bases; junction bases lacking a gene match: 8. Measured from the cysteine to the phenylalanine, the CDR3 is 14 residues long. The entry retains the CDR3 DNA only, 42 bases that are in frame from base 1. What was sequenced was peripheral blood or thyroid tissue (not recorded which). The sequence derives from an adult man with Graves' hyperthyroidism. The V gene is TRBV20-1 and the J gene is TRBJ2-7, and 9 bases in between align with TRBD2. The CDR3 region reads CSTPIAGASYEQYF. The nucleotide sequence is given as TGCAGTACCCCAATAGCGGGGGCCTCCTACGAGCAGTACTTC.